This T cell receptor (beta chain) was documented in a study of blood T cell repertoires in COVID-19. Sequenced by immunoSEQ multiplex PCR; TCRdb stores in-frame clones only, minus some. The sample lists fewer than 400,000 clones; 85% were seen once. Participants' own reports of clinical history determined their cohort assignment. The V end was cut by 0 bases, the J end by 6 bases, with 11 bases between. This CDR3 is 13 amino acids long. Looked up from germline, CDR1 is GTSNPN and CDR2 is SVGIG (reference sequence). This sequence originates from a woman aged 25-40 years who had been exposed to COVID-19. Sequencing was done on a sample of PBMCs or T cells enriched from blood (not recorded which). This chain connects TRBV30 to TRBJ1-1, with a tentative D call TRBD1 (5 bases). CDR3 nucleotides: TGTGCCTGGAGTGTAACGGGGGAGGCTGAAGCTTTCTTT. It codes for CAWSVTGEAEAFF.